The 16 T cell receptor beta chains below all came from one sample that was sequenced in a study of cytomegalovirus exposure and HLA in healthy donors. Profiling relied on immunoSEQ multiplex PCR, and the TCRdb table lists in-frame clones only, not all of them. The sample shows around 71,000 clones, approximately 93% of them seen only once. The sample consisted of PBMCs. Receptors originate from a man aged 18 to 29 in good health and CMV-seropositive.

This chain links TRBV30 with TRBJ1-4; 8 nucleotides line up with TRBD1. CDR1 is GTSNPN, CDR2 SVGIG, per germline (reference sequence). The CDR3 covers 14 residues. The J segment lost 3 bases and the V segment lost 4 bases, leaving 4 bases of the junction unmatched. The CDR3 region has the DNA TGTGCCTGGAACCAGGGGGCTGCTAATGAAAAACTGTTTTTT. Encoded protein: CAWNQGAANEKLFF.

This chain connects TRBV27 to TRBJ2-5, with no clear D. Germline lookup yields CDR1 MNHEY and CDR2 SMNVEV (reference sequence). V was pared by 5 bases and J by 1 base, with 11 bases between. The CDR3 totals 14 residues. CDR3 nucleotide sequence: TGTGCCAGCAGTCCTTTCAGATCCCAAGAGACCCAGTACTTC. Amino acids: CASSPFRSQETQYF.

The DNA of the CDR3 is TGTGCCATCAGTGAGGGACTAGCGGGAACCTACGAGCAGTACTTC. Amino acid sequence: CAISEGLAGTYEQYF. The rearrangement uses TRBV10-3 and TRBJ2-7; 12 bases are a match to TRBD2. Germline V gene sequence: CDR1 ENHRY, CDR2 SYGVKD. Trimming cost V 2 bases and J 2 bases; bases outside gene matches: 1. CDR3 length equals 15 residues.

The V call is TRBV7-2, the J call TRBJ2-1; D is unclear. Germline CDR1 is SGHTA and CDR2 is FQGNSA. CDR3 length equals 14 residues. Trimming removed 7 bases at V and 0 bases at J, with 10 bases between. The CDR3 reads CASNTWSSYNEQFF. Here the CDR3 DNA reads TGTGCCAGCAACACGTGGAGCTCCTACAATGAGCAGTTCTTC.

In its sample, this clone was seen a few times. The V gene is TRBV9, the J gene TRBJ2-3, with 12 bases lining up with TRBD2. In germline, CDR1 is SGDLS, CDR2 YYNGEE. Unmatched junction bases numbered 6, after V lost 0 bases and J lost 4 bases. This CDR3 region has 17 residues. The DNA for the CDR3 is TGTGCCAGCAGCGTAGTCCCACTAGCGGGGGGAGCAGATACGCAGTATTTT. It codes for CASSVVPLAGGADTQYF.

The DNA of the CDR3 is TGTGCCAGCAGCGAACAGGACTATGGCTACACCTTC. As protein: CASSEQDYGYTF. The chain couples TRBV5-6 to TRBJ1-2; weak D call: TRBD1 (5 bases). Trimming removed 4 bases at V and 3 bases at J, with 7 bases between. CDR1 is SGHDT, CDR2 YYEEEE, per germline. CDR3 length: 12 residues.

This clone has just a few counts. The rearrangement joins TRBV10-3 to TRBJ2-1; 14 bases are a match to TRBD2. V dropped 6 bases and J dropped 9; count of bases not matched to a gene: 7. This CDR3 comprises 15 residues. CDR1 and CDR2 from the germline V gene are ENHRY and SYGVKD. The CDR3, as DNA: TGTGCCATCAGAGGACTAGCGGGGGGCTTGGGTGAGCAGTTCTTC. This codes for CAIRGLAGGLGEQFF.

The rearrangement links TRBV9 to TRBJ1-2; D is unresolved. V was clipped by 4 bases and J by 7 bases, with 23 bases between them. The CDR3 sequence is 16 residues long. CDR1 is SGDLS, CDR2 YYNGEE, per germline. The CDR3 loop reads CASSSGRGQPDLGYTF. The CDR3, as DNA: TGTGCCAGCAGCTCCGGACGAGGGCAGCCGGACCTTGGCTACACCTTC.

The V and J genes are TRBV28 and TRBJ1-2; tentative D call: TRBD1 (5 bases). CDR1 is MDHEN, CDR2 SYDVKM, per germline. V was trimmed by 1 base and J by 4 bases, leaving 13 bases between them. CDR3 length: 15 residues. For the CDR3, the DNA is TGTGCCAGCAGTTTATTTCAGGGCGGCCTCTATGGCTACACCTTC. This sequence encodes CASSLFQGGLYGYTF.

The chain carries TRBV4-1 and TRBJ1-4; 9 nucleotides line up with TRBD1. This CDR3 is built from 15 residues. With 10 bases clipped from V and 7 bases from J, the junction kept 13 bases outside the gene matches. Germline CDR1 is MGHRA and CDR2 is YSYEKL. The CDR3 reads CANSTGGQEAEKLFF. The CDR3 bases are TGCGCCAACTCGACAGGGGGTCAGGAAGCTGAAAAACTGTTTTTT.

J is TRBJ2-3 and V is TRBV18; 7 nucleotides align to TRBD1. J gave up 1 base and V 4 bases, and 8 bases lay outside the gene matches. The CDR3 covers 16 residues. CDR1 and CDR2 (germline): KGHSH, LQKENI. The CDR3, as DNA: TGTGCCAGCTCACGGTACGACAGGGCAGGCACAGATACGCAGTATTTT. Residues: CASSRYDRAGTDTQYF.

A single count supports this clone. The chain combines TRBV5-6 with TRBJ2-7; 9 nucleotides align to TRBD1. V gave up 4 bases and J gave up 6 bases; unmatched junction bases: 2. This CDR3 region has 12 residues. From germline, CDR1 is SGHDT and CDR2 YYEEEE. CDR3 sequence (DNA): TGTGCCAGCAGCCTGGACAGGGGCGAGCAGTACTTC. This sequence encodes CASSLDRGEQYF.

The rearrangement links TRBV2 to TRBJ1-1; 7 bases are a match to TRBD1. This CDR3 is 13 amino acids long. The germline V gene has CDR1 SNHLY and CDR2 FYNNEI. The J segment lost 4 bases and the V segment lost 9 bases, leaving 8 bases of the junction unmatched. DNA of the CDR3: TGTGCCAGGGCAATTCCAGGGGGCACTGAAGCTTTCTTT. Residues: CARAIPGGTEAFF.

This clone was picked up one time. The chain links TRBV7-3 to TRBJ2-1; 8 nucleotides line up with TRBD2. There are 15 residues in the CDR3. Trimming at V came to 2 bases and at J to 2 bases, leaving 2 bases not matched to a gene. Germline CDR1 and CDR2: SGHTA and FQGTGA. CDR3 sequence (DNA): TGTGCCAGCAGCTTAGCGGGAGGCCCCTACAATGAGCAGTTCTTC. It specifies CASSLAGGPYNEQFF.

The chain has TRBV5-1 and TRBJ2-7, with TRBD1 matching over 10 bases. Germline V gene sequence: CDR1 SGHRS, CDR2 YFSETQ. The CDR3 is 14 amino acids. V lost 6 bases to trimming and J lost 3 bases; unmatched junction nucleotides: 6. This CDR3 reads CASNPGQGGYEQYF. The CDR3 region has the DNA TGCGCCAGCAACCCAGGACAGGGGGGCTACGAGCAGTACTTC.

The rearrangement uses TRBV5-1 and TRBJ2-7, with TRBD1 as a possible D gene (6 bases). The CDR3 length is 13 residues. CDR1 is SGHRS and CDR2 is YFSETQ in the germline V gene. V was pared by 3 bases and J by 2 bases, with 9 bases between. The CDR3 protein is CASSSGHPYEQYF. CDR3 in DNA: TGCGCCAGCAGCTCGGGACATCCCTACGAGCAGTACTTC.